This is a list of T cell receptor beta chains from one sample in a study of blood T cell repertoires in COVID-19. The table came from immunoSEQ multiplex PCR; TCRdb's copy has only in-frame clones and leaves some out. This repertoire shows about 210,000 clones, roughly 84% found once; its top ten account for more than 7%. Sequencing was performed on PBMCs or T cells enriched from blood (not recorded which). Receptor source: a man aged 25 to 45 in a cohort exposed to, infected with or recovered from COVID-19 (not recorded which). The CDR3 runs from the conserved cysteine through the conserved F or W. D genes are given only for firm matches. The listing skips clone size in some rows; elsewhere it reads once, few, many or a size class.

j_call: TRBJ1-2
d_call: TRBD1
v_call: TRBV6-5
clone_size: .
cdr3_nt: TGTGCCAGCAGTTACTCGATAAGGGGGCTCTATGGCTACACCTTC
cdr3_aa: CASSYSIRGLYGYTF

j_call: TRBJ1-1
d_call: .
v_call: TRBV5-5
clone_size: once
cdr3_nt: TGTGCCAGCAGCTTGGGGGTACGGGTCGCAGCTTTCTTT
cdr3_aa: CASSLGVRVAAFF

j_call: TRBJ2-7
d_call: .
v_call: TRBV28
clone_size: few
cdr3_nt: TGTGCCAGCAGTTCAACCTACGAGCAGTACTTC
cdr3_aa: CASSSTYEQYF

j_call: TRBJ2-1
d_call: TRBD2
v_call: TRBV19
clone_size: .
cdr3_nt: TGTGCCAGTAGTATGGGGAGGGGTCAGTCCAATGAGCAGTTCTTC
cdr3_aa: CASSMGRGQSNEQFF

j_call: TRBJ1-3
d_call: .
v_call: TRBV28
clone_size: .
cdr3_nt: TGTGCCAGCAGTTTATTGGGGGGGACTGGAAACACCATATATTTT
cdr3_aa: CASSLLGGTGNTIYF

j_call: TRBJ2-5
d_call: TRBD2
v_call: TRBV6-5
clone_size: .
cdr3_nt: TGTGCCAGCAGGACGGGACTACACCAAGAGACCCAGTACTTC
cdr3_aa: CASRTGLHQETQYF

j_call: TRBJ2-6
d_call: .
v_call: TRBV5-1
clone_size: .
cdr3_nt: TGCGCCAGCAGCTTAAGGGACTTACCAAGCTCTGGGGCCAACGTCCTGACTTTC
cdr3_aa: CASSLRDLPSSGANVLTF

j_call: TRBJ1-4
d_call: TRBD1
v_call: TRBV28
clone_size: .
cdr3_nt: TGTGCCAGCAGGACGACAGGGGGTTTTAATGAAAAACTGTTTTTT
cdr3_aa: CASRTTGGFNEKLFF

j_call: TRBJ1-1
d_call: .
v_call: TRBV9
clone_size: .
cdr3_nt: TGTGCCAGCAGCGGGTCCTGGGGGGAAACTTTCTTT
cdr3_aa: CASSGSWGETFF

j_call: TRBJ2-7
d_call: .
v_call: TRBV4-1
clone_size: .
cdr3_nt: TGCGCCAGCAGCCAATTTCCCCAGGGAAATCTCGTCCACGAGCAGTACTTC
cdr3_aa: CASSQFPQGNLVHEQYF

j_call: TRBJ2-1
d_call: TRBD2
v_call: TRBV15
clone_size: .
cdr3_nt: TGTGCCACCAGCAGAGGAGTAGAGCGGGGGGACGGAAATGAGCAGTTCTTC
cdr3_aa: CATSRGVERGDGNEQFF

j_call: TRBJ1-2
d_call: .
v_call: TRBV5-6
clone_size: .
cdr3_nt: TGTGCCAGCAGCTGGGAAATGGAGGCTAACTATGGCTACACCTTC
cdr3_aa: CASSWEMEANYGYTF

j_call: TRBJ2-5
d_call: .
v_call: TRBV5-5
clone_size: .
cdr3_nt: TGTGCCAGCAGCTTGGAGTACTCAGGGACCCAGTACTTC
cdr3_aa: CASSLEYSGTQYF

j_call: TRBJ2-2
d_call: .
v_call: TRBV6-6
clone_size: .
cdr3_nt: TGTGCCAGCAAGGAGGCTGGTGCGAACACCGGGGAGCTGTTTTTT
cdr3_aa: CASKEAGANTGELFF

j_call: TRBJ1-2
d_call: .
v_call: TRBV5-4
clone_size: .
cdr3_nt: TGTGCCAGCAGGGAGGGGACCGGCTATGGCTACACCTTC
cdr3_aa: CASREGTGYGYTF

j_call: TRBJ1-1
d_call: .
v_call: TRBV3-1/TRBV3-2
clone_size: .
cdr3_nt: TGTGCCAGCAGCCCCTCGACAACAACTGAAGCTTTCTTT
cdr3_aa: CASSPSTTTEAFF

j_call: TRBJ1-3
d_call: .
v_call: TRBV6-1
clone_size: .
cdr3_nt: TGTGCCAGCAGTGCACCCCGGGACTTCTCTGGAAACACCATATATTTT
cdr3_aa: CASSAPRDFSGNTIYF